The rows below give T cell receptor beta chains drawn from one sample of a study of blood T cell repertoires in COVID-19. Using immunoSEQ multiplex PCR, the repertoire was profiled, and TCRdb retains in-frame clones only, with some absent. The data contain 57,000 or so clones, approximately 80% of them singletons. The sequencing input was peripheral blood. Receptors were obtained from a man aged 65 to 79 with acute or convalescent COVID-19. CDR3s include the opening cysteine and the closing phenylalanine or tryptophan. The D gene is left open where the match is weak. Some rows mark clone size as missing; the rest say once, few, many or name a class of expanded clone.

clone_size,v_call,j_call,d_call,cdr3_length,cdr3_aa,cdr3_nt
few,TRBV27,TRBJ2-2,-,15,CASSFRQGGAGELFF,TGTGCCAGCAGTTTTAGGCAGGGTGGTGCCGGGGAGCTGTTTTTT
-,TRBV11-2,TRBJ1-2,-,12,CASSPPVGGLTF,TGTGCCAGCAGCCCGCCAGTCGGGGGTCTCACCTTC
-,TRBV5-4,TRBJ1-6,TRBD1,16,CASTRQGASYNSPLHF,TGTGCCAGCACCAGACAGGGGGCGTCCTATAATTCACCCCTCCACTTT
-,TRBV29-1,TRBJ1-4,-,12,CSVRTENEKLFF,TGCAGCGTCCGGACTGAGAATGAAAAACTGTTTTTT
few,TRBV18,TRBJ2-7,-,15,CASSPSRDTSYEQYF,TGTGCCAGCTCACCATCTAGGGACACCTCCTACGAGCAGTACTTC
-,TRBV19,TRBJ2-2,TRBD1,15,CASSGQGGGPTELFF,TGTGCCAGTAGTGGACAGGGTGGGGGTCCTACAGAGCTGTTTTTT
-,TRBV11-2,TRBJ1-3,-,13,CASLLLGGNTIYF,TGTGCCAGCCTCCTTCTAGGTGGAAACACCATATATTTT
-,TRBV2,TRBJ2-7,-,13,CASSEDGSGKQYF,TGTGCCAGCAGTGAAGACGGGTCGGGGAAGCAGTACTTC
-,TRBV2,TRBJ2-7,TRBD1,13,CASTVGQGFEQYF,TGTGCCAGCACCGTTGGACAGGGTTTTGAGCAGTACTTC
-,TRBV9,TRBJ2-2,-,15,CASSVAGSEAGELFF,TGTGCCAGCAGCGTAGCAGGATCGGAGGCCGGGGAGCTGTTTTTT
few,TRBV12-3/TRBV12-4,TRBJ2-5,-,12,CASSIAWETQYF,TGTGCCAGCAGCATCGCGTGGGAGACCCAGTACTTC
-,TRBV9,TRBJ2-5,-,16,CASSLVDDSQRETQYF,TGTGCCAGCAGCCTAGTTGACGACTCCCAAAGGGAGACCCAGTACTTC
-,TRBV5-4,TRBJ1-1,-,14,CASSLDQGNTEAFF,TGTGCCAGCAGCTTGGATCAGGGGAACACTGAAGCTTTCTTT
-,TRBV19,TRBJ2-3,TRBD1,17,CASSISRDREVPDTQYF,TGTGCCAGTAGTATTTCTCGGGACAGGGAGGTCCCAGATACGCAGTATTTT
-,TRBV5-1,TRBJ2-7,TRBD1,15,CASSVGQGSLYEQYF,TGCGCCAGCAGCGTGGGACAGGGAAGCCTCTACGAGCAGTACTTC
-,TRBV5-5,TRBJ2-7,TRBD2,14,CASSLGQRGNEQYF,TGTGCCAGCAGCTTGGGTCAGCGGGGAAATGAGCAGTACTTC
once,TRBV2,TRBJ1-1,-,18,CASSLYAIKTGSYTEAFF,TGTGCCAGCAGTTTATACGCAATAAAGACAGGCTCTTACACTGAAGCTTTCTTT
-,TRBV2,TRBJ2-4,-,15,CASSEGEVAKNIQYF,TGTGCCAGCAGTGAAGGTGAGGTAGCCAAAAACATTCAGTACTTC
-,TRBV19,TRBJ2-7,TRBD1,15,CASSLLPGQPYEQYF,TGTGCCAGTAGCCTACTGCCGGGACAGCCCTACGAGCAGTACTTC
-,TRBV27,TRBJ2-1,TRBD2,15,CASSLLAGGRGEQFF,TGTGCCAGCAGTTTACTAGCGGGGGGGAGGGGTGAGCAGTTCTTC
-,TRBV7-6,TRBJ1-4,-,13,CASSPRQNEKLFF,TGTGCCAGCAGCCCCAGACAGAATGAAAAACTGTTTTTT
-,TRBV18,TRBJ1-4,-,16,CASSPHHVPYSEKLFF,TGTGCCAGCTCACCGCATCACGTCCCTTATAGCGAAAAACTGTTTTTT
-,TRBV11-1,TRBJ1-1,-,14,CASSFWGRNTEAFF,TGTGCCAGCAGCTTTTGGGGGCGTAACACTGAAGCTTTCTTT
-,TRBV2,TRBJ1-1,-,13,CASSAEGLTEAFF,TGTGCCAGCAGCGCCGAGGGACTCACTGAAGCTTTCTTT
-,TRBV7-9,TRBJ1-3,-,16,CASSLEQGITGNTIYF,TGTGCCAGCAGCTTAGAACAGGGTATAACTGGAAACACCATATATTTT
few,TRBV3-1/TRBV3-2,TRBJ2-5,TRBD2,18,CASSPWLAGGTERGTQYF,TGTGCCAGCAGTCCCTGGCTAGCGGGGGGAACAGAGCGGGGGACCCAGTACTTC
-,TRBV7-9,TRBJ2-3,TRBD2,18,CASSTRAGGRGSTDTQYF,TGTGCCAGCAGCACCCGTGCGGGGGGGCGGGGAAGCACAGATACGCAGTATTTT
once,TRBV4-2,TRBJ2-7,TRBD1,17,CASSQDPLGQGIYEQYF,TGTGCCAGCAGCCAAGACCCGTTGGGACAGGGGATCTACGAGCAGTACTTC
few,TRBV5-1,TRBJ2-7,TRBD1,15,CASSLVQGASYEQYF,TGCGCCAGCAGCTTGGTGCAGGGGGCCTCCTACGAGCAGTACTTC
-,TRBV5-1,TRBJ2-7,TRBD1,15,CASSLGTGQAYEQYF,TGCGCCAGCAGCTTAGGGACAGGTCAGGCCTACGAGCAGTACTTC
-,TRBV25-1,TRBJ1-2,-,14,CASSERVQNYGYTF,TGTGCCAGCAGTGAACGTGTACAGAACTATGGCTACACCTTC
-,TRBV12-3/TRBV12-4,TRBJ1-1,-,13,CASSFGPGLEAFF,-
-,TRBV5-5,TRBJ1-4,-,13,CASSPRGVEKLFF,TGTGCCAGCAGTCCCCGGGGGGTTGAAAAACTGTTTTTT
-,TRBV5-5,TRBJ2-7,TRBD1,13,CASSRIGTDEQYF,TGTGCCAGCAGCCGTATCGGGACAGACGAGCAGTACTTC
-,TRBV19,TRBJ1-2,-,13,CASSTGVDYGYTF,TGTGCCAGTAGTACAGGGGTAGACTATGGCTACACCTTC
-,TRBV18,TRBJ2-6,-,14,CASSGQSGANVLTF,TGTGCCAGCTCAGGACAGTCTGGGGCCAACGTCCTGACTTTC
-,TRBV7-2,TRBJ2-2,TRBD2,17,CASSLGGLAGNTGELFF,TGTGCCAGCAGCTTAGGGGGACTAGCGGGGAACACCGGGGAGCTGTTTTTT
-,TRBV19,TRBJ1-1,-,12,CASSTMGQQAFF,TGTGCCAGTAGCACCATGGGGCAGCAAGCTTTCTTT
-,TRBV15,TRBJ2-5,-,15,CATSMWRGPTETQYF,TGTGCCACCAGCATGTGGCGGGGGCCCACAGAGACCCAGTACTTC
-,TRBV2,TRBJ2-5,TRBD1,14,CASSFLTGEETQYF,TGTGCCAGCAGTTTCTTGACAGGGGAAGAGACCCAGTACTTC
-,TRBV3-1/TRBV3-2,TRBJ2-7,TRBD2,15,CASSLRLAARDEQYF,TGTGCCAGCAGCCTCAGACTAGCGGCCAGGGACGAGCAGTACTTC
-,TRBV9,TRBJ1-1,TRBD1,18,CASSVVGVPGQPNTEAFF,TGTGCCAGCAGCGTAGTAGGGGTCCCGGGACAGCCGAACACTGAAGCTTTCTTT
-,TRBV16,TRBJ1-5,-,14,CASSPSTANQPQHF,TGTGCCAGCAGCCCGTCGACAGCGAATCAGCCCCAGCATTTT
-,TRBV5-4,TRBJ2-5,TRBD2,14,CASNGRGSQETQYF,TGTGCCAGCAACGGACGCGGGAGCCAAGAGACCCAGTACTTC
-,TRBV28,TRBJ2-3,TRBD2,13,CATSLAGPDTQYF,TGTGCCACCTCATTAGCGGGCCCAGATACGCAGTATTTT